What follows describes a single T cell receptor (beta chain). Its specificity is not known. V was pared by 0 bases and J by 10 bases, with 1 base of the junction left unmatched. Looked up from germline, CDR1 is SGHDT and CDR2 is YYEEEE. The CDR3 is 12 amino acids. The entry originates in a study of T cells after yellow fever vaccination. Across the study: The SMART-Seq v4 Ultra Low Input method served to prepare the low-cell-number fractions.

TCRdb re-called the 5' RACE reads through MiXCR, storing one row per CDR3 protein. The table shows 310,000 or so distinct CDR3 sequences, with around 6.8% occurring only once. Overall study results and limits: The booster response re-showed most primary clones: 95% to 96% CD4, approximately 90% CD8.

The sequencing used PBMCs, collected 45 days after the first yellow fever vaccination. The TCR was taken from a young man who received the YFV17D yellow fever vaccine. V and J are TRBV5-6 and TRBJ1-1; 9 positions match TRBD1. CDR3 region: CASSLGTGVAFF. In DNA, the CDR3 is TGTGCCAGCAGCTTGGGGACAGGGGTAGCTTTCTTT. Filled out from reference TRBV5-6 and TRBJ1-1, the complete variable domain reads DAGVTQSPTHLIKTRGQQVTLRCSPKSGHDTVSWYQQALGQGPQFIFQYYEEEERQRGNFPDRFSGHQFPNYSSELNVNALLLGDSALYLCASSLGTGVAFFGQGTRLTVV.